This is a list of T cell receptor beta chains from one sample in a study of vaccination and CD4 T cells after COVID-19. A single record per CDR3 protein comes from TCRdb applying MiXCR to the PCR reads. This sample has 24,000 or so distinct CDR3 sequences, with 45% to 65% found just once. The antigens of these receptors remain unknown. Sequencing input: CD4+ T cells from blood, cultured in vitro. These receptors all stem from a human donor who had recovered from COVID-19. The CDR3 runs from the conserved cysteine through the conserved F or W. Each record gives: CDR3 protein, CDR3 DNA, V gene, clone size, D gene, J gene. D genes are given only for firm matches. Clone size is stated in some rows and not others, as once, few, many or a class when expanded.

CDR3 protein: CASSGLGQGSPLHF
CDR3 DNA: TGTGCCAGCAGTGGGCTGGGGCAGGGTTCACCCCTCCACTTT
V gene: TRBV2
clone size: .
D gene: .
J gene: TRBJ1-6

CDR3 protein: CASSFREGNTIYF
CDR3 DNA: TGTGCCAGCAGTTTTCGAGAAGGAAACACCATATATTTT
V gene: TRBV27
clone size: .
D gene: .
J gene: TRBJ1-3

CDR3 protein: CASSFSQGVITGEQYF
CDR3 DNA: TGTGCCAGCAGCTTTTCACAGGGTGTTATTACGGGGGAGCAGTACTTC
V gene: TRBV11-2
clone size: once
D gene: .
J gene: TRBJ2-7

CDR3 protein: CASSYSTGRQPQHF
CDR3 DNA: TGTGCCAGCAGTTACTCTACAGGACGGCAGCCCCAGCATTTT
V gene: TRBV6-5
clone size: few
D gene: .
J gene: TRBJ1-5

CDR3 protein: CASSRTGGTNTEAFF
CDR3 DNA: TGTGCCAGCAGCCGGACAGGGGGGACGAACACTGAAGCTTTCTTT
V gene: TRBV7-3
clone size: .
D gene: TRBD1
J gene: TRBJ1-1

CDR3 protein: CASSLGLYGSYNEQFF
CDR3 DNA: TGTGCCAGCAGCTTAGGTCTCTATGGCTCCTACAATGAGCAGTTCTTC
V gene: TRBV7-3
clone size: .
D gene: .
J gene: TRBJ2-1

CDR3 protein: CASSTLGNTIYF
CDR3 DNA: TGTGCCAGCAGCACCCTTGGTAACACCATATATTTT
V gene: TRBV7-8
clone size: .
D gene: .
J gene: TRBJ1-3

CDR3 protein: CASSLRAPSGRTSYNEQFF
CDR3 DNA: TGTGCCAGCAGTTTAAGGGCCCCTAGCGGGAGGACTTCCTACAATGAGCAGTTCTTC
V gene: TRBV27
clone size: .
D gene: TRBD2
J gene: TRBJ2-1

CDR3 protein: CASSEPSTDTQYF
CDR3 DNA: TGTGCCAGCAGTGAACCCAGCACAGATACGCAGTATTTT
V gene: TRBV25-1
clone size: .
D gene: .
J gene: TRBJ2-3

CDR3 protein: CASNTDGTSPLHF
CDR3 DNA: TGTGCCAGCAATACAGACGGAACGAGTCCCCTCCACTTT
V gene: TRBV6-2/TRBV6-3
clone size: .
D gene: .
J gene: TRBJ1-6

CDR3 protein: CASSVQGTTEAFF
CDR3 DNA: TGTGCCAGCAGTGTACAAGGGACCACTGAAGCTTTCTTT
V gene: TRBV6-1
clone size: .
D gene: .
J gene: TRBJ1-1

CDR3 protein: CASSYGATGSSYEQYF
CDR3 DNA: TGTGCCAGCAGTTACGGGGCGACAGGGAGCTCCTACGAGCAGTACTTC
V gene: TRBV6-2/TRBV6-3
clone size: .
D gene: TRBD1
J gene: TRBJ2-7

CDR3 protein: CASSDKIRFPGELFF
CDR3 DNA: TGTGCCAGCAGCGATAAAATCAGGTTCCCCGGGGAGCTGTTTTTT
V gene: TRBV11-3
clone size: once
D gene: .
J gene: TRBJ2-2

CDR3 protein: CATSDPFSGEYNEQFF
CDR3 DNA: TGTGCCACCAGTGACCCCTTTAGCGGGGAATACAATGAGCAGTTCTTC
V gene: TRBV24-1
clone size: .
D gene: TRBD2
J gene: TRBJ2-1

CDR3 protein: CSARSSVHRDEQFF
CDR3 DNA: TGCAGTGCTAGATCTTCAGTTCATCGTGATGAGCAGTTCTTC
V gene: TRBV20-1
clone size: .
D gene: .
J gene: TRBJ2-1

CDR3 protein: CATSVPGAETQYF
CDR3 DNA: TGTGCCACCAGTGTCCCAGGGGCAGAGACCCAGTACTTC
V gene: TRBV24-1
clone size: .
D gene: .
J gene: TRBJ2-5

CDR3 protein: CASSFSGQRYEQYF
CDR3 DNA: TGTGCCAGCAGCTTTTCGGGCCAGCGATACGAGCAGTACTTC
V gene: TRBV11-3
clone size: .
D gene: .
J gene: TRBJ2-7

CDR3 protein: CSAPDRGETQYF
CDR3 DNA: TGCAGTGCGCCAGACAGGGGCGAGACCCAGTACTTC
V gene: TRBV20-1
clone size: .
D gene: TRBD1
J gene: TRBJ2-5

CDR3 protein: CASSQDAGGDYGYTF
CDR3 DNA: TGCGCCAGCAGCCAAGATGCAGGGGGCGATTATGGCTACACCTTC
V gene: TRBV4-3
clone size: .
D gene: TRBD1
J gene: TRBJ1-2

CDR3 protein: CATIPASPRTEAFF
CDR3 DNA: TGTGCCACCATCCCGGCTTCACCTAGGACTGAAGCTTTCTTT
V gene: TRBV28
clone size: once
D gene: .
J gene: TRBJ1-1

CDR3 protein: CASSLTNTGELFF
CDR3 DNA: TGTGCTAGCAGCTTAACTAACACCGGGGAGCTGTTTTTT
V gene: TRBV7-7
clone size: few
D gene: .
J gene: TRBJ2-2

CDR3 protein: CASSIQGFRGYTF
CDR3 DNA: TGTGCCAGTAGTATCCAGGGTTTTAGGGGCTACACCTTC
V gene: TRBV19
clone size: few
D gene: .
J gene: TRBJ1-2

CDR3 protein: CASSSVTGAQPQHF
CDR3 DNA: TGTGCCAGCAGTTCGGTAACAGGGGCTCAGCCCCAGCATTTT
V gene: TRBV6-2/TRBV6-3
clone size: .
D gene: TRBD1
J gene: TRBJ1-5

CDR3 protein: CASSLYGRVGQETQYF
CDR3 DNA: TGTGCCAGCAGCTTGTACGGCAGGGTGGGCCAAGAGACCCAGTACTTC
V gene: TRBV5-6
clone size: .
D gene: .
J gene: TRBJ2-5

CDR3 protein: CSASRRGGLYEQYF
CDR3 DNA: TGCAGTGCTAGTAGGCGGGGGGGCCTCTACGAGCAGTACTTC
V gene: TRBV20-1
clone size: few
D gene: TRBD2
J gene: TRBJ2-7

CDR3 protein: CASTRTGQGGVHQPQHF
CDR3 DNA: TGTGCCAGCACCCGAACCGGACAGGGGGGGGTCCATCAGCCCCAGCATTTT
V gene: TRBV6-1
clone size: .
D gene: TRBD1
J gene: TRBJ1-5

CDR3 protein: CASSPTRDNTEAFF
CDR3 DNA: TGTGCCAGCAGCCCCACCCGGGACAACACTGAAGCTTTCTTT
V gene: TRBV7-3
clone size: few
D gene: .
J gene: TRBJ1-1

CDR3 protein: CASSYGGARETQYF
CDR3 DNA: TGTGCCAGCAGTTACGGCGGGGCCCGGGAGACCCAGTACTTC
V gene: TRBV6-2/TRBV6-3
clone size: few
D gene: .
J gene: TRBJ2-5

CDR3 protein: CASSLEAGTTYEQYF
CDR3 DNA: TGTGCCAGCAGCTTAGAGGCGGGGACAACCTACGAGCAGTACTTC
V gene: TRBV7-2
clone size: .
D gene: .
J gene: TRBJ2-7

CDR3 protein: CASSELVKGWALGANTEAFF
CDR3 DNA: TGTGCCAGCAGTGAATTGGTGAAGGGCTGGGCGCTTGGAGCGAACACTGAAGCTTTCTTT
V gene: TRBV6-1
clone size: .
D gene: .
J gene: TRBJ1-1

CDR3 protein: CASSLWVGGRRSDTQYF
CDR3 DNA: TGTGCCAGCAGTTTATGGGTCGGGGGGCGGAGGTCCGATACGCAGTATTTT
V gene: TRBV28
clone size: once
D gene: .
J gene: TRBJ2-3

CDR3 protein: CASSYDNISGANVLTF
CDR3 DNA: TGTGCCAGCAGTTACGACAACATCTCTGGGGCCAACGTCCTGACTTTC
V gene: TRBV6-5
clone size: once
D gene: .
J gene: TRBJ2-6

CDR3 protein: CASSQSTGQNSPLHF
CDR3 DNA: TGCGCCAGCAGCCAAAGTACGGGCCAGAATTCACCCCTCCACTTT
V gene: TRBV4-3
clone size: few
D gene: .
J gene: TRBJ1-6

CDR3 protein: CAISDHGGGYQPQHF
CDR3 DNA: TGTGCCATCAGTGATCACGGGGGGGGATATCAGCCCCAGCATTTT
V gene: TRBV10-3
clone size: .
D gene: .
J gene: TRBJ1-5

CDR3 protein: CASSHLGTGNTEAFF
CDR3 DNA: TGCGCCAGCAGCCACCTCGGGACAGGGAACACTGAAGCTTTCTTT
V gene: TRBV4-1
clone size: .
D gene: TRBD1
J gene: TRBJ1-1

CDR3 protein: CASSWGGQGAGEQYF
CDR3 DNA: TGTGCCAGCAGCTGGGGGGGACAGGGGGCGGGAGAGCAGTACTTC
V gene: TRBV27
clone size: .
D gene: TRBD1
J gene: TRBJ2-7

CDR3 protein: CASSDGGIGLGGQETQYF
CDR3 DNA: TGTGCCAGCAGTGATGGAGGGATTGGGTTGGGAGGCCAAGAGACCCAGTACTTC
V gene: TRBV2
clone size: few
D gene: .
J gene: TRBJ2-5

CDR3 protein: CASSTTGGTEAFF
CDR3 DNA: TGTGCCAGCAGTACGACAGGAGGTACTGAAGCTTTCTTT
V gene: TRBV2
clone size: few
D gene: .
J gene: TRBJ1-1

CDR3 protein: CAISDPGQIQETQYF
CDR3 DNA: TGTGCCATCAGTGACCCGGGACAGATTCAAGAGACCCAGTACTTC
V gene: TRBV10-3
clone size: .
D gene: TRBD1
J gene: TRBJ2-5

CDR3 protein: CASSLAASTYEQYF
CDR3 DNA: TGTGCCAGCAGCTTAGCGGCAAGTACCTACGAGCAGTACTTC
V gene: TRBV7-9
clone size: .
D gene: .
J gene: TRBJ2-7

CDR3 protein: CASSLRINYGYTF
CDR3 DNA: TGTGCCAGCAGCCTCAGGATAAACTATGGCTACACCTTC
V gene: TRBV27
clone size: .
D gene: .
J gene: TRBJ1-2

CDR3 protein: CSASEGVGTDTQYF
CDR3 DNA: TGCAGTGCTTCCGAAGGGGTGGGCACAGATACGCAGTATTTT
V gene: TRBV20-1
clone size: .
D gene: .
J gene: TRBJ2-3

CDR3 protein: CASIRTGGSGELFF
CDR3 DNA: TGTGCCAGCATCCGGACAGGGGGGTCTGGGGAGCTGTTTTTT
V gene: TRBV28
clone size: .
D gene: TRBD1
J gene: TRBJ2-2

CDR3 protein: CASSSQGLVQETQYF
CDR3 DNA: TGTGCCAGCAGCTCACAGGGATTAGTCCAAGAGACCCAGTACTTC
V gene: TRBV7-6
clone size: .
D gene: .
J gene: TRBJ2-5

CDR3 protein: CSARGPSGGGSYNEQFF
CDR3 DNA: TGCAGTGCTAGAGGCCCGTCGGGAGGGGGCTCCTACAATGAGCAGTTCTTC
V gene: TRBV20-1
clone size: .
D gene: TRBD2
J gene: TRBJ2-1

CDR3 protein: CSARRSGGAETQYF
CDR3 DNA: TGCAGTGCTAGACGGAGCGGGGGGGCGGAGACCCAGTACTTC
V gene: TRBV20-1
clone size: few
D gene: TRBD2
J gene: TRBJ2-5

CDR3 protein: CASSLRGRDTEAFF
CDR3 DNA: TGTGCCAGCAGCCTAAGGGGACGAGACACTGAAGCTTTCTTT
V gene: TRBV2
clone size: .
D gene: .
J gene: TRBJ1-1

CDR3 protein: CASSVGPGGGPSYEQYF
CDR3 DNA: TGTGCCAGCAGCGTAGGTCCGGGGGGCGGGCCCTCCTACGAGCAGTACTTC
V gene: TRBV9
clone size: once
D gene: .
J gene: TRBJ2-7

CDR3 protein: CASSFESEQYF
CDR3 DNA: TGTGCCAGCAGCTTTGAGTCCGAGCAGTACTTC
V gene: TRBV11-3
clone size: .
D gene: .
J gene: TRBJ2-7

CDR3 protein: CSANRGFDQPQHF
CDR3 DNA: TGCAGTGCTAACAGGGGGTTCGATCAGCCCCAGCATTTT
V gene: TRBV20-1
clone size: few
D gene: TRBD1
J gene: TRBJ1-5

CDR3 protein: CASRRGGRLDQPQHF
CDR3 DNA: TGTGCCAGCAGGAGGGGAGGTAGGTTGGATCAGCCCCAGCATTTT
V gene: TRBV6-2/TRBV6-3
clone size: few
D gene: .
J gene: TRBJ1-5

CDR3 protein: CSARARRAGIQETQYF
CDR3 DNA: TGCAGTGCTAGGGCCAGGAGAGCGGGGATCCAAGAGACCCAGTACTTC
V gene: TRBV20-1
clone size: .
D gene: TRBD2
J gene: TRBJ2-5

CDR3 protein: CATKTSPANTGELFF
CDR3 DNA: TGTGCCACTAAGACATCCCCGGCGAACACCGGGGAGCTGTTTTTT
V gene: TRBV27
clone size: few
D gene: .
J gene: TRBJ2-2

CDR3 protein: CASTLRETGGQPQHF
CDR3 DNA: TGTGCCAGCACCCTACGGGAGACAGGGGGTCAGCCCCAGCATTTT
V gene: TRBV6-2/TRBV6-3
clone size: few
D gene: TRBD1
J gene: TRBJ1-5